These 19 T cell receptor beta chains came from one sample sequenced in a study of Ad26.COV2.S vaccination and SARS-CoV-2 variants. This table comes from immunoSEQ multiplex PCR, and its TCRdb copy is limited to in-frame clones, with some not included. The table records hundreds of thousands of clones, 89% of them present only once. Treatment of the sample: roughly 19 received Ad26.COV2.S at low or high dose, single or two shots; five or six received placebo; per-sample allocation not given. On day 63 after the first injection, vaccine and placebo recipients gave samples. The sample here was peripheral blood, taken in a trial of Ad26.COV2.S vaccine versus placebo. The receptors stem from a person between 18 and 59 years old who received the Ad26.COV2.S COVID-19 vaccine or a placebo.

The V and J genes are TRBV5-1 and TRBJ1-1, with 9 bases matching TRBD1. The V segment lost 4 bases and the J segment 5 bases; nucleotides outside the gene matches: 12. Germline V lookup: CDR1 SGHRS, CDR2 YFSETQ. This CDR3 is built from 16 residues. This chain's CDR3 is CASSQWTIQGATEAFF. The DNA of the CDR3 is TGCGCCAGCAGCCAATGGACCATACAGGGGGCGACTGAAGCTTTCTTT.

This clone has just one count. CDR3 region: CSVAENYGYTF. CDR3 in DNA: TGCAGCGTCGCAGAGAACTATGGCTACACCTTC. The genes are TRBV29-1 and TRBJ1-2; D not resolved. The germline CDR1 and CDR2 sequences are SQVTM and ANQGSEA. The CDR3 is 11 amino acids. Trimming pared 6 bases from V and 2 bases from J, leaving 7 bases between.

V gene TRBV7-2 combines with J gene TRBJ2-7, with D possibly being TRBD1 or TRBD2 (6 bases each). From germline, CDR1 is SGHTA and CDR2 FQGNSA. The CDR3 totals 14 residues. The ends were cut back, 6 bases at V and 4 bases at J, with 16 bases in the middle. CDR3 in DNA: TGTGCCAGCAGTCGAATAGGGGGGAGGTACGAGCAGTACTTC. Its translation is CASSRIGGRYEQYF.

The genes are TRBV7-2 and TRBJ2-1; TRBD2 agrees at 7 bases. The CDR3 spans 13 residues. The germline gives CDR1 SGHTA, CDR2 FQGNSA. J was trimmed by 8 bases and V by 7 bases; bases with no gene match: 8. The CDR3 DNA reads TGTGCCAGCAAGCGGCCTGGGGGGGATGAGCAGTTCTTC. This translates into CASKRPGGDEQFF. The complete variable domain, with remaining parts taken from reference TRBV7-2 and TRBJ2-1, reads GAGVSQSPSNKVTEKGKDVELRCDPISGHTALYWYRQSLGQGLEFLIYFQGNSAPDKSGLPSDRFSAERTGGSVSTLTIQRTQQEDSAVYLCASKRPGGDEQFFGPGTRLTVL.

The chain joins TRBV30 to TRBJ2-3; the match to TRBD1 covers 9 bases. Germline loops: CDR1 GTSNPN, CDR2 SVGIG (reference sequence). Unmatched junction bases numbered 7, after V lost 8 bases and J lost 4 bases. This CDR3 comprises 13 residues. CDR3 DNA: TGTGCCCAGAACAGGGGGCAGGCAGATACGCAGTATTTT. Protein product: CAQNRGQADTQYF.

This chain joins TRBV7-2 and TRBJ2-1, with TRBD2 identical over 15 bases. V dropped 6 bases and J dropped 8; count of bases not matched to a gene: 5. The germline CDR1 and CDR2 sequences are SGHTA and FQGNSA. The CDR3 spans 15 residues. CDR3 loop: CASRGGLAGGHEQFF. The CDR3 DNA reads as TGTGCCAGCAGGGGGGGACTAGCGGGAGGTCATGAGCAGTTCTTC.

This clone appeared once. The rearrangement links TRBV15 to TRBJ2-1, with 7 positions matching TRBD1. The CDR3 is 15 residues long. The germline gives CDR1 LNHNV, CDR2 YYDKDF (reference sequence). With 5 bases clipped from V and 2 bases from J, the junction kept 6 bases outside the gene matches. As DNA, the CDR3 is TGTGCCACCAGCCCGAGACAGGGACCCTACAATGAGCAGTTCTTC. As protein: CATSPRQGPYNEQFF.

The chain joins TRBV30 to TRBJ1-1; 8 nucleotides align to TRBD1. The V segment lost 3 bases and the J segment 12 bases; nucleotides outside the gene matches: 12. The CDR3 is 13 residues long. Looked up from germline, CDR1 is GTSNPN and CDR2 is SVGIG (reference sequence). CDR3 protein: CAWSPDRTGMTFF. The DNA of the CDR3 is TGTGCCTGGAGCCCCGACCGGACAGGGATGACTTTCTTT. Full variable domain (outside the CDR3, taken from reference TRBV30 and TRBJ1-1): SQTIHQWPATLVQPVGSPLSLECTVEGTSNPNLYWYRQAAGRGLQLLFYSVGIGQISSEVPQNLSASRPQDRQFILSSKKLLLSDSGFYLCAWSPDRTGMTFFGQGTRLTVV.

Comments on this clone: Other nucleotide sequences in the sample specify the same CDR3. The chain has TRBV19 and TRBJ1-5, with D possibly matching TRBD1 (5 bases). The CDR3 contains 14 residues. The germline V gene encodes CDR1 LNHDA and CDR2 SQIVND (reference sequence). Trimming left V 5 bases short and J 6 bases short, with 14 bases between. This CDR3 reads CASSLGQGGQPQHF. The CDR3 nucleotides are TGTGCCAGTAGTTTGGGGCAGGGTGGTCAGCCCCAGCATTTT.

The chain employs TRBV7-6 and TRBJ1-2; 12 nucleotides match TRBD1. CDR3 length equals 15 residues. V lost 5 bases to trimming and J lost 8 bases; unmatched junction nucleotides: 9. Germline-derived CDR1 and CDR2 are SGHVS and FNYEAQ. CDR3 coding DNA: TGTGCCAGCAGCGCCCAGGGACAGGGGGCTAAGGGCTACACCTTC. Residues: CASSAQGQGAKGYTF.

This chain links TRBV19 with TRBJ1-4; no definite D call. Germline assignment: CDR1 LNHDA and CDR2 SQIVND (reference sequence). Trimming took off 3 bases at V and 5 bases at J, with 10 bases between the two ends. The CDR3 sequence is 14 residues long. This CDR3 is CASSIPTGNEKLFF. The CDR3 DNA follows: TGTGCCAGTAGTATCCCGACTGGGAATGAAAAACTGTTTTTT.

The chain has TRBV6-2 or TRBV6-3 and TRBJ1-1; D is perhaps TRBD1 (5 bases). The germline V and J ends were trimmed by 5 bases and 6 bases, with 10 bases remaining between them. This CDR3 comprises 12 residues. Looked up from germline, CDR1 is MNHEY and CDR2 is SVGEGT. The CDR3 nucleotides are TGTGCCAGCAGTCCCAGGGAGTCTGAAGCTTTCTTT. Encoded protein: CASSPRESEAFF.

The gene calls are TRBV29-1 and TRBJ1-3, with TRBD1 as a possible D gene (5 bases). V lost 8 bases, J lost 1 base, and 12 bases lay in between. The length of the CDR3 is 13 residues. Germline-derived CDR1 and CDR2 are SQVTM and ANQGSEA. The CDR3 protein is CSSTPGSGNTIYF. The CDR3 DNA reads as TGCAGCTCCACCCCAGGGTCTGGAAACACCATATATTTT.

J is TRBJ2-5 and V is TRBV19; either TRBD1 or TRBD2 may supply D (5 bases each). V was cut by 5 bases and J by 5 bases, with 21 bases left in between. CDR1 is LNHDA and CDR2 is SQIVND in the germline V gene (reference sequence). The CDR3 totals 16 residues. The CDR3 DNA is TGTGCCAGTAGTGCCAATGGGGCGGGTCACAAGGAGACCCAGTACTTC. This translates into CASSANGAGHKETQYF.

The CDR3 nucleotides are TGTGCCAGCAGGCGACAGGGGGCGCACACTGAAGCTTTCTTT. Its protein product is CASRRQGAHTEAFF. The chain couples TRBV6-5 to TRBJ1-1; 10 bases align to TRBD1. Germline V lookup: CDR1 MNHEY, CDR2 SVGAGI. V lost 6 bases, J lost 3 bases, and 4 bases stayed unmatched. The CDR3 extends over 14 amino acids.

For this clone: Other DNA sequences of this sample code for an identical CDR3. CDR3 region: CASSPASSYEQYF. Here the CDR3 DNA reads TGTGCCAGCTCACCAGCTAGTAGTTACGAGCAGTACTTC. The chain employs TRBV18 and TRBJ2-7; D is ambiguous. The CDR3 is 13 residues long. V dropped 2 bases and J dropped 4 bases, with 9 bases sitting between them. Looked up from germline, CDR1 is KGHSH and CDR2 is LQKENI.

The V gene is TRBV28, the J gene TRBJ1-5; D is undetermined. Trimming removed 5 bases from V and 16 bases from J, with 18 bases in between. Germline lookup yields CDR1 MDHEN and CDR2 SYDVKM. This CDR3 region has 12 residues. This CDR3 reads CASSLPGGPRHF. CDR3 sequence (DNA): TGTGCCAGCAGTCTGCCGGGCGGTCCCCGTCATTTT.

The genes are TRBV10-1 and TRBJ1-6; 8 bases align to TRBD1. Germline CDR1 is WNHNN and CDR2 is SYGVQD (reference sequence). This CDR3 is built from 16 residues. Trimming at V came to 3 bases and at J to 7 bases, leaving 8 bases not matched to a gene. The CDR3 nucleotides read TGCGCCAGCAGTGATTCGCAGGGGGCAAGGAATTCACCCCTCCACTTT. Translation: CASSDSQGARNSPLHF.

The chain couples TRBV7-8 to TRBJ2-1; TRBD2 matches at 10 bases. CDR1 is SGHVS and CDR2 is FQNEAQ in the germline V gene. CDR3 length: 17 amino acids. Germline trimming cut 5 bases from V and 1 base from J; bases unmatched to any gene: 8. The CDR3 sequence is CASSPSGSALSYNEQFF. CDR3 sequence (DNA): TGTGCCAGCAGCCCTAGCGGGAGTGCCCTTTCCTACAATGAGCAGTTCTTC.